The 29 T cell receptor beta chains below were found in one sample sequenced in a study of beta chain features in type 1 diabetes. Study results and limitations: There was a moderate but significant shortening of TCRB CDR3s in all four CD4+ subsets of Type 1 diabetes patients.

Their specific antigens are unknown. The authors reverse transcribed all of the isolated RNA, so sequencing captured expressed TCRB transcripts. The data were produced by immunoSEQ multiplex PCR, yet TCRdb's version contains in-frame clones alone and is incomplete. The data show about 740,000 clones, roughly 13% seen once. Material for sequencing was naive CD4+ T cells from blood. The receptors were gathered from a man aged 18-30 years with type 1 diabetes.

There are a few counts of this clone. The CDR3 spells CASSLAPSGENIQYF. CDR3 bases: TGCGCCAGCAGCTTGGCCCCGTCCGGGGAAAACATTCAGTACTTC. This chain connects TRBV5-1 to TRBJ2-4; maybe TRBD2 (5 bases). The germline CDR1 and CDR2 sequences are SGHRS and YFSETQ. The V end lost 0 bases, the J end lost 5 bases, and 12 bases lay between the germline ends. The CDR3 loop spans 15 amino acids.

The genes are TRBV28 and TRBJ1-2; the match to TRBD1 covers 7 bases. The germline CDR1 and CDR2 sequences are MDHEN and SYDVKM. The junction had 9 bases not matched to a gene; V was cut back by 6 bases and J by 8 bases. The CDR3 has 13 amino acids. The CDR3 DNA sequence: TGTGCCAGCAGCAGCCCAGGGGGAGGAGGCTACACCTTC. Its protein is CASSSPGGGGYTF.

This chain connects TRBV15 to TRBJ1-4; 7 bases map to TRBD1. This CDR3 comprises 14 residues. Looked up from germline, CDR1 is LNHNV and CDR2 is YYDKDF (reference sequence). V was pared by 7 bases and J by 3 bases, with 5 bases of the junction left unmatched. CDR3 sequence (DNA): TGTGCCACCAAACCGGGACAGCCTAATGAAAAACTGTTTTTT. The encoded protein is CATKPGQPNEKLFF.

This chain connects TRBV7-9 to TRBJ1-5, with D possibly TRBD1 on 5 matching bases. Trimming pared 1 base from V and 1 base from J, leaving 8 bases between. In germline, CDR1 is SEHNR, CDR2 FQNEAQ (reference sequence). The CDR3 has 15 residues. The CDR3 coding sequence is TGTGCCAGCAGCTTAGGGGACGGGAGCAATCAGCCCCAGCATTTT. Its protein is CASSLGDGSNQPQHF.

This clone came up a few times. The chain links TRBV30 to TRBJ2-7; D remains unclear. V gave up 6 bases and J gave up 0 bases, with 6 bases separating them. The CDR3 length is 11 residues. CDR1 and CDR2 from the germline V gene are GTSNPN and SVGIG (reference sequence). The CDR3 DNA reads TGTGCCTGCCGGGCCTCCTACGAGCAGTACTTC. Its protein is CACRASYEQYF.

This clone appeared a few times. The chain employs TRBV10-3 and TRBJ1-6; D not certain. The CDR3 covers 14 residues. CDR1 and CDR2 (germline): ENHRY, SYGVKD. V was pared by 2 bases and J by 9 bases, with 11 bases between. The CDR3 bases are TGTGCCATCAGTGAGCTACAGCCTGGTTCACCCCTCCACTTT. It codes for CAISELQPGSPLHF.

This clone was seen only a few times. This CDR3 is also generated by other DNA sequences in the sample. The chain employs TRBV28 and TRBJ1-2; TRBD1 aligns across 8 bases. The CDR3 has 12 residues. The germline V gene has CDR1 MDHEN and CDR2 SYDVKM. J lost 4 bases, V lost 5 bases, and 0 bases had no gene match. CDR3: CASSTGGYGYTF. In DNA, the CDR3 is TGTGCCAGCAGTACAGGGGGCTATGGCTACACCTTC.

This clone has a handful of counts. The CDR3 bases are TGTGCCATCAGCGAGACAACCGGCACAGATACGCAGTATTTT. Residues: CAISETTGTDTQYF. The chain recombines TRBV10-3 with TRBJ2-3; D remains ambiguous. Germline CDR1 is ENHRY and CDR2 is SYGVKD. Trimming stripped 6 bases from V and 1 base from J, with 11 bases between. The CDR3 length is 14 residues.

The chain recombines TRBV30 with TRBJ2-1; no firm D call. CDR1 is GTSNPN, CDR2 SVGIG, per germline (reference sequence). The CDR3 length is 11 residues. V gave up 3 bases and J gave up 10 bases, with 10 bases separating them. The CDR3, as DNA: TGTGCCTGGAGGGAACACCGAGAGCAGTTCTTC. As protein: CAWREHREQFF.

This clone was counted only a few times. The chain combines TRBV4-2 with TRBJ1-4; D not resolved. This CDR3 has 18 residues. V was clipped by 0 bases and J by 5 bases, with 19 bases between them. Germline V CDR1 and CDR2: LGHNA, YNFKEQ. CDR3 nucleotide sequence: TGTGCCAGCAGCCAAGATTCCGTGGTCGCGGCAGCGAATGAAAAACTGTTTTTT. This sequence encodes CASSQDSVVAAANEKLFF.

This chain links TRBV14 with TRBJ2-7, with D unclear. The CDR3 contains 14 residues. Germline-derived CDR1 and CDR2 are SGHDN and FVKESK. V was cut by 2 bases and J by 6 bases, with 14 bases left in between. The CDR3 is CASSQLKDLTEQYF. Written as DNA, the CDR3 is TGTGCCAGCAGCCAACTCAAGGACCTCACCGAGCAGTACTTC.

The V and J genes are TRBV5-6 and TRBJ2-5; the match to TRBD2 covers 8 bases. Germline V gives CDR1 SGHDT, CDR2 YYEEEE. CDR3 size: 17 residues. With 0 bases clipped from V and 2 bases from J, the junction kept 9 bases outside the gene matches. The CDR3 region has the DNA TGTGCCAGCAGCTTGGAATACAGCGGGGGCCGACAAGAGACCCAGTACTTC. Its protein product is CASSLEYSGGRQETQYF.

This clone was counted only a few times. The gene calls are TRBV14 and TRBJ1-2, with unresolved D. From germline, CDR1 is SGHDN and CDR2 FVKESK. V was cut by 1 base and J by 0 bases, with 12 bases left in between. There are 16 residues in the CDR3. This chain's CDR3 is CASSQAFGVSNYGYTF. The CDR3 DNA reads TGTGCCAGCAGCCAAGCGTTCGGGGTGTCTAACTATGGCTACACCTTC.

This clone was counted a few times. CDR3 sequence reads: CASSQEIGGDGYTF. The CDR3 DNA is TGTGCCAGCAGCCAAGAGATCGGGGGAGATGGCTACACCTTC. This chain uses TRBV4-2 with TRBJ1-2; possible D gene TRBD1, 5 bases. Germline V CDR1 and CDR2: LGHNA, YNFKEQ. V was trimmed by 0 bases and J by 6 bases, leaving 11 bases between them. CDR3 length: 14 amino acids.

The table lists this clone with a few counts. The chain combines TRBV14 with TRBJ2-2, with TRBD2 matching 8 bases. The J segment lost 3 bases and the V segment lost 7 bases, leaving 10 bases of the junction unmatched. Germline V gene data show CDR1 as SGHDN and CDR2 as FVKESK. The CDR3 runs 16 residues. The CDR3 bases are TGTGCCAGCACCTTAGGGCCAGCGGGGGACACCGGGGAGCTGTTTTTT. Translating gives CASTLGPAGDTGELFF.

This clone was detected only a few times. Distinct nucleotide sequences in the sample also encode this CDR3. In nucleotides, the CDR3 is TGTGCCTGGAGTGGTCGGACAGTGAACACTGAAGCTTTCTTT. Protein: CAWSGRTVNTEAFF. The chain joins TRBV30 to TRBJ1-1; the D gene is possibly TRBD1 (6 bases). The CDR3 consists of 14 residues. From germline, CDR1 is GTSNPN and CDR2 SVGIG (reference sequence). Deletions cut 1 base from V and 0 bases from J, with 9 bases between.

Regarding this clone: Other DNA variants within this sample encode the same CDR3. The rearrangement uses TRBV28 and TRBJ2-7; perhaps TRBD1 as D (5 bases). This CDR3 region has 13 residues. Germline V lookup: CDR1 MDHEN, CDR2 SYDVKM. Trimming shortened V by 5 bases and J by 0 bases, and 8 bases separated the two germline ends. The CDR3 is CASSRQGSYEQYF. CDR3 coding DNA: TGTGCCAGCAGTCGTCAGGGCTCCTACGAGCAGTACTTC.

There are a few counts of this clone. The chain has TRBV30 and TRBJ1-5, with D possibly TRBD1 on 5 matching bases. The CDR3 is 17 amino acids. The germline gives CDR1 GTSNPN, CDR2 SVGIG (reference sequence). Trimming removed 4 bases from V and 1 base from J, with 20 bases in between. As DNA, the CDR3 is TGTGCCTGGACCCACTCTCAGGGACGTGGCAGCAATCAGCCCCAGCATTTT. Translation gives CAWTHSQGRGSNQPQHF.

The chain combines TRBV18 with TRBJ2-2, with TRBD1 identical over 9 bases. Losses at the gene ends were 5 bases for V and 1 base for J; bases not matched to a gene: 8. The CDR3 loop spans 17 amino acids. Germline assignment: CDR1 KGHSH and CDR2 LQKENI. This chain's CDR3 is CASSTQDRGWNTGELFF. The CDR3 DNA sequence: TGTGCCAGCTCAACTCAGGACAGGGGCTGGAACACCGGGGAGCTGTTTTTT.

The chain employs TRBV2 and TRBJ2-2; D gene unclear. The CDR3 extends over 13 amino acids. Germline V gene sequence: CDR1 SNHLY, CDR2 FYNNEI. Deletions cut 2 bases from V and 7 bases from J, with 8 bases between. CDR3 coding DNA: TGTGCCAGCAGTGAAATACCAAACGGGGAGCTGTTTTTT. Amino acids: CASSEIPNGELFF.

This clone was detected only a few times. The genes are TRBV5-4 and TRBJ1-2; D is perhaps TRBD1 (5 bases). This CDR3 is built from 13 residues. The V end was cut by 4 bases, the J end by 2 bases, with 9 bases between. Germline assignment: CDR1 SGHNT and CDR2 YYREEE (reference sequence). DNA for the CDR3: TGTGCCAGCAGCCCTCAGGGAAACTATGGCTACACCTTC. Translated: CASSPQGNYGYTF.

The gene calls are TRBV25-1 and TRBJ2-5, with D possibly called TRBD1 or TRBD2 (5 bases each). The DNA end is a closer match to TRBJ2-7, so the J assignment may be wrong. This CDR3 contains 15 residues. The V gene's germline CDR1 is MGHDK and CDR2 SYGVNS. Here the CDR3 DNA reads TGTGCCAGCAGTGAGTACAGGACGACTACCTACGAGCAGTACTTC. Protein sequence: CASSEYRTTTYEQYF.

This clone has just a few counts. The sample has other DNA sequences that encode this CDR3 too. The V gene is TRBV30, the J gene TRBJ1-3; D not certain. The CDR3 sequence is 13 residues long. The germline V and J ends were trimmed by 1 base and 0 bases, with 4 bases remaining between them. Per the germline V gene, CDR1 is GTSNPN and CDR2 is SVGIG (reference sequence). CDR3 sequence (DNA): TGTGCCTGGAGTGGGTCCTCTGGAAACACCATATATTTT. It yields the protein CAWSGSSGNTIYF.

This clone was detected only a few times. The V call is TRBV28, the J call TRBJ1-5, with D perhaps TRBD1 (5 bases). V gave up 8 bases and J gave up 5 bases, with 16 bases separating them. The CDR3 consists of 14 residues. Germline V gene sequence: CDR1 MDHEN, CDR2 SYDVKM. As DNA, the CDR3 is TGTGCCAGCCAAGGCGGCGGGGCCTATCAGCCCCAGCATTTT. Residues: CASQGGGAYQPQHF.

This clone has more than one count but fewer than ten. CDR3 sequence reads: CASSAYYTTGAEGQPQHF. The CDR3 DNA reads as TGTGCCAGCAGTGCCTACTACACCACAGGGGCGGAGGGTCAGCCCCAGCATTTT. The chain carries TRBV6-1 and TRBJ1-5; TRBD1 matches 7 bases. This CDR3 is 18 amino acids long. CDR1 is MNHNS and CDR2 is SASEGT in the germline V gene. With V trimmed by 4 bases and J by 6 bases, 18 bases remained unmatched.

This clone was found a few times. The chain combines TRBV5-1 with TRBJ2-1, with D perhaps matching TRBD1 or TRBD2 (5 bases each). The CDR3 has 11 residues. V lost 8 bases to trimming and J lost 10 bases, with 13 bases between them. The V gene's germline CDR1 is SGHRS and CDR2 YFSETQ. CDR3 coding DNA: TGCGCCAGATGGCACCGGGGCGAGCAGTTCTTC. It specifies CARWHRGEQFF.

V gene TRBV30 combines with J gene TRBJ1-5; D remains unclear. The V end lost 4 bases, the J end lost 4 bases, and 14 bases lay between the germline ends. CDR3 length: 14 amino acids. Per the germline V gene, CDR1 is GTSNPN and CDR2 is SVGIG (reference sequence). The CDR3: CAWTSAGRNQPQHF. CDR3 DNA: TGTGCCTGGACCTCTGCGGGGAGAAATCAGCCCCAGCATTTT.

J is TRBJ1-4 and V is TRBV6-6, with 8 bases matching TRBD1. The V gene's germline CDR1 is MNHNY and CDR2 SVGAGI (reference sequence). V lost 6 bases, J lost 3 bases, and 9 bases stayed unmatched. The CDR3 covers 16 residues. The CDR3 DNA is TGTGCCAGCAGACCGATACAGGGGGTTGCTAATGAAAAACTGTTTTTT. Translation gives CASRPIQGVANEKLFF.

This clone turned up a few times. Here the CDR3 reads CASSLSLSSGGETQYF. Written as DNA, the CDR3 is TGCGCCAGCAGCTTGTCGTTGTCTAGCGGGGGAGAGACCCAGTACTTC. The rearrangement joins TRBV5-1 to TRBJ2-5, with 10 bases that match TRBD2. In germline, CDR1 is SGHRS, CDR2 YFSETQ. The J segment lost 4 bases and the V segment lost 1 base, leaving 7 bases of the junction unmatched. This CDR3 spans 16 amino acids.